These 9 T cell receptor beta chains share one sample of origin, sequenced in a study of blood T cells in healthy people across ages (dated by TCRdb to between 2014 and 2017). Library prep was done by 5' RACE. For sequencing, an Illumina HiSeq 2500 was employed. A second PCR of about 7 to 12 cycles was run with a J-beta primer mix and a sample-barcoded 5' primer. TCRdb took the public reads, trimmed them with fastp at Q25, ran MiXCR for clone calling and kept in-frame beta chains. Under each unique CDR3 protein, matching rows form one entry showing the most common genes and DNA. This sample comprises roughly 1,500,000 distinct CDR3 sequences, almost 35% of them detected only once. 11% of the sample goes to the ten largest clones. The specimen was blood. Receptors originate from a woman under 40 in good health.

This clonotype was seen a few times. This chain connects TRBV9 to TRBJ2-1; 11 positions match TRBD2. The CDR3 contains 14 residues. In germline, CDR1 is SGDLS, CDR2 YYNGEE. V dropped 3 bases and J dropped 14; count of bases not matched to a gene: 10. The CDR3 reads CASSGVAGGGSEFF. The CDR3 bases are TGTGCCAGCAGCGGGGTAGCGGGAGGGGGTTCGGAGTTCTTC.

This clonotype turned up a few times. The rearrangement links TRBV6-4 to TRBJ1-1, with D hard to call. Germline V gives CDR1 MRHNA, CDR2 SNTAGT. Trimming removed 1 base at V and 8 bases at J, with 11 bases between. The CDR3 extends over 13 amino acids. The CDR3 region is CASSDLRQEEAFF. In nucleotides, the CDR3 is TGTGCCAGCAGTGACTTAAGGCAGGAAGAAGCTTTCTTT.

The chain employs TRBV3-1 and TRBJ2-1, with 16 bases lining up with TRBD2. The CDR3 sequence is 17 residues long. Germline values: CDR1 LGHDT, CDR2 YNNKEL (reference sequence). Trimming at V came to 3 bases and at J to 5 bases, leaving 4 bases not matched to a gene. CDR3 in amino acids: CASSQGLAGGVNNEQFF. The CDR3 nucleotides read TGTGCCAGCAGCCAGGGACTAGCGGGGGGGGTCAACAATGAGCAGTTCTTC.

This clonotype was recorded a few times. The V gene is TRBV30, the J gene TRBJ2-3; unclear D gene. This CDR3 is 15 amino acids long. Germline V lookup: CDR1 GTSNPN, CDR2 SVGIG (reference sequence). V dropped 4 bases and J dropped 2 bases, with 16 bases sitting between them. CDR3 sequence reads: CAWITRWKFTDTQYF. The CDR3 DNA is TGTGCCTGGATTACCAGATGGAAATTCACAGATACGCAGTATTTT. Looking up the rest from reference TRBV30 and TRBJ2-3 gives the full variable domain: SQTIHQWPATLVQPVGSPLSLECTVEGTSNPNLYWYRQAAGRGLQLLFYSVGIGQISSEVPQNLSASRPQDRQFILSSKKLLLSDSGFYLCAWITRWKFTDTQYFGPGTRLTVL.

The V call is TRBV20-1, the J call TRBJ2-5, with D possibly called TRBD1 or TRBD2 (5 bases each). This CDR3 has 13 amino acids. Per the germline V gene, CDR1 is DFQATT and CDR2 is SNEGSKA (reference sequence). V was trimmed by 1 base and J by 9 bases, leaving 15 bases between them. The CDR3 bases are TGCAGTGCTAGAGGGGACCCTAAGTCTCCCCAGTACTTC. This gives the protein CSARGDPKSPQYF.

This chain uses TRBV27 with TRBJ2-3; D remains unclear. Germline V lookup: CDR1 MNHEY, CDR2 SMNVEV (reference sequence). CDR3 length: 16 amino acids. V lost 3 bases to trimming and J lost 0 bases, with 13 bases between them. Written as DNA, the CDR3 is TGTGCCAGCAGTTTTAATCCGGTTCTAAGCACAGATACGCAGTATTTT. Its protein is CASSFNPVLSTDTQYF.

This clonotype was counted a few times. The chain has TRBV28 and TRBJ1-1, with D possibly being TRBD1 (5 bases). The V gene lost 6 bases and the J gene lost 4 bases, with 24 bases spanning the gap. The CDR3 is 17 residues long. Germline lookup yields CDR1 MDHEN and CDR2 SYDVKM. CDR3 region: CASSSPGTRPGGTEAFF. The CDR3 nucleotides are TGTGCCAGCAGCTCCCCCGGGACCCGTCCGGGGGGCACTGAAGCTTTCTTT.

This chain joins TRBV7-3 and TRBJ1-1, with 8 bases identical to TRBD1. CDR3 length: 13 residues. Trimming took 5 bases from V and 6 from J; bases not matched to a gene: 5. Germline V gene sequence: CDR1 SGHTA, CDR2 FQGTGA. The CDR3 DNA reads TGTGCCAGCAGCCAGGGGGCGGACGCTGAAGCTTTCTTT. Amino acid sequence: CASSQGADAEAFF.

The chain has TRBV28 and TRBJ2-1, with D possibly TRBD2 on 5 matching bases. In germline, CDR1 is MDHEN, CDR2 SYDVKM. CDR3 length equals 14 residues. V was pared by 6 bases and J by 2 bases, with 11 bases between. The chain's CDR3 is CASRPSMTYNEQFF. DNA of the CDR3: TGTGCCAGCAGGCCTAGCATGACCTACAATGAGCAGTTCTTC.